The T cell receptor (beta chain) described here comes from a study of blood T cell repertoires in COVID-19. Authors' analysis steps: Estimation of nucleated cell counts was performed using reference gene primer amplification. Assay used: immunoSEQ multiplex PCR; TCRdb lists only in-frame clones, some missing. The V and J calls and the clone size are those of that table, but D and trimming were determined from the DNA. The data show about 150,000 clones, around 83% seen once. CDR1 SNHLY and CDR2 FYNNEI come from the germline V gene. The CDR3 extends over 15 amino acids. Between the trimmed V and J ends, which lost 2 bases and 0 bases, there was a span of 10 bases.

This chain links TRBV2 with TRBJ1-2; no clear D. The TCR originated in a human donor with acute or convalescent COVID-19. The donor label of this sample is uncertain. Source material: peripheral blood. This CDR3 reads CASSESTATNYGYTF. The CDR3 nucleotides read TGTGCCAGCAGTGAATCCACAGCTACTAACTATGGCTACACCTTC.